This TCR beta chain was recorded in a study of blood T cell repertoires in COVID-19. Overall study context: Spain, Italy and the United States supplied samples that represented acute and convalescent COVID-19. Nucleic acid was either cDNA or gDNA, and it came from T cells, B-cell-depleted T cells, or PBMCs.

CDR1 and CDR2 from the germline V gene are MNHEY and SVGAGI. The CDR3 extends over 16 amino acids. Trimming took 3 bases from V and 1 from J, leaving 15 bases between them. In the authors' workflow: Amplification of reference gene primers was used by the study to estimate nucleated cell counts. TCRdb's table, derived via immunoSEQ multiplex PCR, lists solely in-frame clones and lacks some. V, J and clone size derive from that table, while D and trimming were established from the DNA sequence. The data contain tens of thousands of clones, 85% to 90% of them singletons. This chain uses TRBV6-5 with TRBJ1-1; perhaps TRBD1 as D (5 bases). The sequenced sample was peripheral blood. The TCR originated in a man between 65 and 85 years old with active or convalescent COVID-19. The CDR3 is CASSYLKGVRNTEAFF. CDR3 DNA: TGTGCCAGCAGTTATCTTAAAGGGGTTCGGAACACTGAAGCTTTCTTT.